These 5 T cell receptor beta chains were all obtained from the same sample, sequenced in a study of T cell responses to AZD1222 COVID-19 vaccine. Generated by immunoSEQ multiplex PCR, the TCRdb table keeps only in-frame clones and is missing some. Of 150,000 to 200,000 clones listed, approximately 92% are singletons. Sequenced here: peripheral blood, sampled 28 days after the second dose of the MenACWY control vaccine. The receptors here all came from an adult who received the MenACWY meningococcal vaccine as a control.

The chain's CDR3 is CASNLVAGGYNEQFF. Written as DNA, the CDR3 is TGTGCCAGTAATTTAGTAGCGGGAGGTTACAATGAGCAGTTCTTC. The rearrangement joins TRBV19 to TRBJ2-1; TRBD2 matches 10 bases. Unmatched junction bases numbered 7, after V lost 7 bases and J lost 4 bases. The CDR3 covers 15 residues. CDR1 is LNHDA, CDR2 SQIVND, per germline (reference sequence).

The sample holds one count of this clone. V is TRBV28 and J is TRBJ1-5; D remains unclear. V lost 5 bases and J lost 0, with 11 bases in between. The CDR3 loop spans 15 amino acids. CDR1 MDHEN and CDR2 SYDVKM come from the germline V gene. CDR3 loop: CASSLGHPSNQPQHF. The CDR3 nucleotides are TGTGCCAGCAGTCTAGGTCACCCTAGCAATCAGCCCCAGCATTTT.

The rearrangement joins TRBV7-9 to TRBJ2-2; D is unresolved. V lost 1 base and J 4 bases, leaving 7 bases between the germline ends. Germline V gene sequence: CDR1 SEHNR, CDR2 FQNEAQ (reference sequence). CDR3 length: 14 amino acids. In DNA form, the CDR3 reads TGTGCCAGCAGCTTAGGAATTCCCACCGGGGAGCTGTTTTTT. This translates into CASSLGIPTGELFF.

The chain employs TRBV5-5 and TRBJ2-1, with 13 bases aligning to TRBD2. The CDR3 totals 16 residues. Germline V gene data show CDR1 as SGHKS and CDR2 as YYEKEE (reference sequence). The V gene end was trimmed by 4 bases and the J gene end by 8 bases; junction bases not matched to a gene: 9. In nucleotides, the CDR3 is TGTGCCAGCAGCAGGACTAGCGGGAGCGGGTTCTATGAGCAGTTCTTC. This translates into CASSRTSGSGFYEQFF.

The chain joins TRBV2 to TRBJ2-5, with D tentatively TRBD2 (6 bases). There are 16 residues in the CDR3. Germline CDR1 SNHLY, CDR2 FYNNEI. V shed 10 bases and J shed 5 bases, with 26 bases lying between them. The CDR3 bases are TGTGCCAACCCGATGGGCAGGGAGGCCCGGGGGGAGACCCAGTACTTC. It encodes CANPMGREARGETQYF.